These 3 T cell receptor beta chains were all obtained from the same sample, sequenced in a study of response to subunit inactivated influenza vaccine. In TCRdb, the RT-PCR reads were re-called with MiXCR into one record per CDR3 protein. Of about 650,000 distinct CDR3 sequences in the sample, roughly 14% were seen once. This sample comprised PBMCs from blood, obtained about 11 days after vaccination. The receptors originated from a man aged 50 or older who received an inactivated influenza vaccine.

The J gene is TRBJ2-7, the V gene TRBV20-1; possibly TRBD2 for D (5 bases). The CDR3 sequence is 14 residues long. Germline CDR1 is DFQATT and CDR2 is SNEGSKA (reference sequence). The V gene lost 1 base and the J gene lost 0 bases, with 10 bases spanning the gap. In DNA, the CDR3 is TGCAGTGCTAGAGGGACTTTCCGCTCCTACGAGCAGTACTTC. This codes for CSARGTFRSYEQYF.

The chain has TRBV20-1 and TRBJ1-3; D remains unclear. Per the germline V gene, CDR1 is DFQATT and CDR2 is SNEGSKA (reference sequence). The CDR3 has 13 amino acids. V lost 5 bases, J lost 8 bases, and 16 bases lay in between. The CDR3 nucleotides read TGCAGTGCTGCTACAGTAACCGATTACACCATATATTTT. Translated, it gives CSAATVTDYTIYF.

This clonotype was counted only a few times. The genes are TRBV7-2 and TRBJ1-5, with D perhaps TRBD1 (5 bases). With 4 bases removed from V and 3 bases from J, the gap between germline ends came to 10 bases. CDR3 length equals 14 residues. Germline-derived CDR1 and CDR2 are SGHTA and FQGNSA. The CDR3, as DNA: TGTGCCAGCAGCTCTGGACACATCAATCAGCCCCAGCATTTT. Amino acid sequence: CASSSGHINQPQHF.